The 10 T cell receptor beta chains below all came from one sample that was sequenced in a study of T cells expressing NK-cell markers. TCRdb re-called the 5' RACE reads and catalogs CDR3 proteins one per entry, DNA excluded. This sample's clone table lists about 460,000 distinct CDR3 sequences. Sequenced: blood T cells: a sorted CD56 or NKG2C T cell subset, CD4+ or CD8+ T cells, or bulk PBMC T cells (not recorded which). The source of these receptors is a woman in her forties or fifties in good health.

The chain uses TRBV12-3 or TRBV12-4 and TRBJ1-5; TCRdb indicates TRBD1, and absent DNA this call remains unverified. The CDR3 covers 15 residues. CDR3 in amino acids: CASSFGTGRNQPQHF.

The CDR3 sequence is CATSDPSGLATGELFF. The chain couples TRBV24-1 to TRBJ2-2; checking the TCRdb D call of TRBD2 is not possible without DNA. There are 16 residues in the CDR3. From germline, CDR1 is KGHDR and CDR2 SFDVKD.

The J gene is TRBJ1-5, the V gene TRBV27; TCRdb picks TRBD1, but there is no DNA to check that call. The germline V gene has CDR1 MNHEY and CDR2 SMNVEV (reference sequence). The CDR3 is 16 amino acids. The CDR3 spells CASSSRQGALNQPQHF.

The rearrangement joins TRBV3-1 to TRBJ1-1; the TCRdb D gene call, TRBD1, has no DNA to confirm it. This CDR3 spans 13 amino acids. Germline V CDR1 and CDR2: LGHDT, YNNKEL (reference sequence). The CDR3 here is CASTKGGSTEAFF.

The V and J genes are TRBV15 and TRBJ2-1. Per the germline V gene, CDR1 is LNHNV and CDR2 is YYDKDF (reference sequence). The CDR3 extends over 13 amino acids. This CDR3 is CATSGQERNEQFF.

This chain links TRBV18 with TRBJ2-3. The CDR3 length is 11 residues. Germline-derived CDR1 and CDR2 are KGHSH and LQKENI. The CDR3 is CASYEPDTQYF.

The gene calls are TRBV15 and TRBJ2-1. Germline CDR1 reads LNHNV; CDR2 reads YYDKDF (reference sequence). This CDR3 comprises 18 residues. CDR3 residues: CATSREVDGSYSYNEQFF.

The gene calls are TRBV12-3 or TRBV12-4 and TRBJ2-4; TCRdb outputs TRBD1, but without DNA this stays unchecked. The CDR3 has 16 amino acids. Here the CDR3 reads CASSLTGRLAKNIQYF.

The V and J genes are TRBV7-9 and TRBJ2-7. The CDR3 sequence is 11 residues long. Germline V gives CDR1 SEHNR, CDR2 FQNEAQ (reference sequence). CDR3 loop: CASRASDEQYF.

V gene TRBV25-1 combines with J gene TRBJ1-1; the D call of TRBD1 rests on TCRdb alone, since no DNA is present to check it. The CDR3 covers 14 residues. Germline loops: CDR1 MGHDK, CDR2 SYGVNS. CDR3 sequence reads: CASSTGGAGTEAFF.